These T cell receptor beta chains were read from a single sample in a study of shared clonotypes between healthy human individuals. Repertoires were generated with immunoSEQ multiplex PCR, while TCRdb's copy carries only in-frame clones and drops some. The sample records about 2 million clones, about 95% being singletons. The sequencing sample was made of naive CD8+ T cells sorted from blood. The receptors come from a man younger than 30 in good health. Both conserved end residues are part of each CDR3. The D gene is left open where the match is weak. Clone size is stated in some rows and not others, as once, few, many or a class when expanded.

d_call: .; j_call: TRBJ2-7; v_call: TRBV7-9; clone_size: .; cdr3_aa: CASSQMGVEQYF; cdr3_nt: TGTGCCAGCAGCCAGATGGGGGTCGAGCAGTACTTC
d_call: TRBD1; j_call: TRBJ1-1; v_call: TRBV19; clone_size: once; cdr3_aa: CASGQGDTEAFF; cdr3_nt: TGTGCCAGTGGACAGGGGGACACTGAAGCTTTCTTT
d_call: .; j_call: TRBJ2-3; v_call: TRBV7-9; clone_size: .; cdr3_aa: CASSLETDTQYF; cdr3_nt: TGTGCCAGCAGCCTTGAAACAGATACGCAGTATTTT
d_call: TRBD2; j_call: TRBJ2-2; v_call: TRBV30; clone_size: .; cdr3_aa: CAWSPGLAGTGDTGELFF; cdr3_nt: TGTGCCTGGAGTCCAGGACTAGCGGGGACGGGGGACACCGGGGAGCTGTTTTTT
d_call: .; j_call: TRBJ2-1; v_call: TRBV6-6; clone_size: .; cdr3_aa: CASSPTGSYNEQFF; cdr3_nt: TGTGCCAGCAGCCCGACGGGCTCCTACAATGAGCAGTTCTTC
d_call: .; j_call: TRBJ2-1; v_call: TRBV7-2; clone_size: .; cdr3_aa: CASSLLGTTGNEQFF; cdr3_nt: TGTGCCAGCAGCTTATTGGGAACCACGGGCAATGAGCAGTTCTTC
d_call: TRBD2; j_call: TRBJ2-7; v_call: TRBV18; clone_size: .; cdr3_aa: CASSPPETLAATHEQYF; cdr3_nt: TGTGCCAGCTCACCACCGGAGACGCTAGCGGCAACCCACGAGCAGTACTTC
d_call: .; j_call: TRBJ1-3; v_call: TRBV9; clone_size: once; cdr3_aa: CASSVAVGGNTIYF; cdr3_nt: TGTGCCAGCAGCGTAGCGGTCGGGGGAAACACCATATATTTT
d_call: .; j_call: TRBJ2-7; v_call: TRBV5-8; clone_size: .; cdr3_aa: CASSLTRQVPLSDEQYF; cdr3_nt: TGTGCCAGCAGCTTAACACGACAGGTTCCACTATCCGACGAGCAGTACTTC
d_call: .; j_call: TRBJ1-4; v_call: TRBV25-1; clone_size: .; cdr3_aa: CASSEFGHLEKLFF; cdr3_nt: TGTGCCAGCAGTGAATTTGGTCATCTTGAAAAACTGTTTTTT
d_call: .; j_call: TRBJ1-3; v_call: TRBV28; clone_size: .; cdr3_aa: CASSLAGTGNTIYF; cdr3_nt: TGTGCCAGCAGTTTAGCAGGGACTGGAAACACCATATATTTT
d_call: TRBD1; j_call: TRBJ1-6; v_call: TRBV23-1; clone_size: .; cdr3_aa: CARQDRGPYNSPLHF; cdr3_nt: TGCGCCAGACAAGACAGGGGACCCTATAATTCACCCCTCCACTTT
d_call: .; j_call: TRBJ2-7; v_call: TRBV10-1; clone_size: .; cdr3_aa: CASSASQTGLDEQYF; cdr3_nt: TGCGCCAGCAGTGCTTCACAGACGGGCTTGGACGAGCAGTACTTC
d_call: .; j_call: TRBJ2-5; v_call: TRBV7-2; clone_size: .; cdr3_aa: CASSPGKDGLETQYF; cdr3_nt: TGTGCCAGCAGCCCGGGCAAGGACGGTTTAGAGACCCAGTACTTC
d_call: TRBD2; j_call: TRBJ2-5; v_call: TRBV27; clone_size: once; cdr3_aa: CASSSLLAGGPETQYF; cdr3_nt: TGTGCCAGCAGTTCACTCCTAGCGGGGGGGCCCGAGACCCAGTACTTC
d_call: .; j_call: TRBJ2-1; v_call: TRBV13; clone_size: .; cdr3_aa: CASSLRARSYNEQFF; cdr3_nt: TGTGCCAGCAGCTTAAGGGCGCGTTCCTACAATGAGCAGTTCTTC
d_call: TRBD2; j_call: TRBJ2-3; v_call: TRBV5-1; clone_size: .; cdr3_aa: CASSLAGLAIGDTQYF; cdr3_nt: TGCGCCAGCAGCTTGGCCGGACTAGCGATTGGAGATACGCAGTATTTT
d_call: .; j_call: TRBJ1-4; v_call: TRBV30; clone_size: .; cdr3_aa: CAWSRSGPTNEKLFF; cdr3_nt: TGTGCCTGGAGTAGGTCAGGTCCAACTAATGAAAAACTGTTTTTT
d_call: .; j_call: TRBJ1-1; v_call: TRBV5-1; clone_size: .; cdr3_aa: CASSLDASEAFF; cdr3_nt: TGCGCCAGCAGCTTGGACGCGTCTGAAGCTTTCTTT
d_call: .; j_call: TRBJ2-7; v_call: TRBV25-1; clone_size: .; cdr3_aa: CASSEGHYYEQYF; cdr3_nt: TGTGCCAGCAGTGAAGGGCATTACTACGAGCAGTACTTC
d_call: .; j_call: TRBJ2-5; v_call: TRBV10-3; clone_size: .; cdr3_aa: CAISEEAGKQETQYF; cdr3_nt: TGTGCCATCAGTGAGGAGGCAGGAAAACAAGAGACCCAGTACTTC
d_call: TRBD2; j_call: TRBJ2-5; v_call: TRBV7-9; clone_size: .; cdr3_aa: CASSTGTSGQETQYF; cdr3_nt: TGTGCCAGCAGTACCGGGACTAGCGGACAAGAGACCCAGTACTTC
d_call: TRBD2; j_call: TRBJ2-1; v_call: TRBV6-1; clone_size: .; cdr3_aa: CASSEGPGLAGVGHNEQFF; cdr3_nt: TGTGCCAGCAGTGAAGGACCTGGTTTAGCGGGAGTGGGGCACAATGAGCAGTTCTTC
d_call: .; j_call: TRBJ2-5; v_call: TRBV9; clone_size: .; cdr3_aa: CASSVEDQETQYF; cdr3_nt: TGTGCCAGCAGCGTAGAGGACCAAGAGACCCAGTACTTC
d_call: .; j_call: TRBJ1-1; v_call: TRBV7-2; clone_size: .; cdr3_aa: CASSLERWSEAFF; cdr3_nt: TGTGCCAGCAGCTTAGAACGTTGGAGTGAAGCTTTCTTT
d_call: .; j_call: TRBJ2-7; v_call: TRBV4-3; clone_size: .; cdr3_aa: CASSQDRAAAYEQYF; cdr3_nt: TGCGCCAGCAGCCAAGACAGGGCCGCGGCCTACGAGCAGTACTTC
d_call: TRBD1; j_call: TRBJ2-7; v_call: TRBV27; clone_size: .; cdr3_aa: CASSLPPGTGGYYEQYF; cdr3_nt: TGTGCCAGCAGTCTCCCCCCGGGGACAGGGGGCTACTACGAGCAGTACTTC
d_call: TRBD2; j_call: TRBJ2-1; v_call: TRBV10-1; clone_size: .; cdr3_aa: CASSPYSGGADEQFF; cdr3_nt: TGCGCCAGCAGCCCCTACAGCGGGGGGGCGGATGAGCAGTTCTTC
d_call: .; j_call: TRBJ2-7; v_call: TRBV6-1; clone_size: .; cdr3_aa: CASSEARLSGALHYEQYF; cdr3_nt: TGTGCCAGCAGTGAAGCGCGTTTATCGGGGGCACTCCACTACGAGCAGTACTTC
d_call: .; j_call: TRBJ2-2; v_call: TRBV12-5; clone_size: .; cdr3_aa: CASTLWGNTGELFF; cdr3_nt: TGTGCTAGTACATTGTGGGGAAACACCGGGGAGCTGTTTTTT
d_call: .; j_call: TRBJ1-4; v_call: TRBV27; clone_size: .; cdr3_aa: CASSLRDTRGELFF; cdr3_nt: TGTGCCAGCAGTTTAAGGGACACGCGAGGGGAACTGTTTTTT
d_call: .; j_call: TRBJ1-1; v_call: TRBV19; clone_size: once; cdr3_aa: CASSLGLNTEAFF; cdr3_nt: TGTGCCAGTAGTTTAGGACTGAACACTGAAGCTTTCTTT
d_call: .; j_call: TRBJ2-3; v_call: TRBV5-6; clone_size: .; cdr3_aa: CASSLDWTQYF; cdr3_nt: TGTGCCAGCAGCTTGGACTGGACGCAGTATTTT
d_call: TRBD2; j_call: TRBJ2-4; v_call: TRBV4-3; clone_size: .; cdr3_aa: CASSQGEGTKNIQYF; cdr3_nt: TGCGCCAGCAGCCAGGGGGAGGGGACCAAAAACATTCAGTACTTC
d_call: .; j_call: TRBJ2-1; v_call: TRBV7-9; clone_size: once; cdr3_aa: CASSLVNEQFF; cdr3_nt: TGTGCCAGCAGCTTAGTAAATGAGCAGTTCTTC
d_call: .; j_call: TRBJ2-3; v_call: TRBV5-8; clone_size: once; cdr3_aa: CASSFGQGTDTQYF; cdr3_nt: TGTGCCAGCAGCTTCGGTCAGGGTACAGATACGCAGTATTTT
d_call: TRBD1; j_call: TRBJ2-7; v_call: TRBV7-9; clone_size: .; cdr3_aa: CASSPDRVVYEQYF; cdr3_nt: TGTGCCAGCAGCCCGGACAGGGTAGTCTACGAGCAGTACTTC
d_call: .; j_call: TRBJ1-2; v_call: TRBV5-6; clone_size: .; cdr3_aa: CASSQGVSETNYGYTF; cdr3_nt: TGTGCCAGCAGCCAGGGTGTTTCAGAAACTAACTATGGCTACACCTTC
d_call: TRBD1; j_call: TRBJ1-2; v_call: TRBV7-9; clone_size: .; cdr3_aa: CASTGLGGVDYGYTF; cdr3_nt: TGTGCCAGCACGGGGTTAGGGGGCGTTGACTATGGCTACACCTTC
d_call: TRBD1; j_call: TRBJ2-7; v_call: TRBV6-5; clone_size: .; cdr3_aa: CASTQDRGFNEQYF; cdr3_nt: TGTGCCAGCACCCAAGACAGGGGGTTCAACGAGCAGTACTTC
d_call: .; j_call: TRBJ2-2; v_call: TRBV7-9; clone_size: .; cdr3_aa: CASSPRPTGELFF; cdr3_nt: TGTGCCAGCAGCCCTCGACCAACCGGGGAGCTGTTTTTT
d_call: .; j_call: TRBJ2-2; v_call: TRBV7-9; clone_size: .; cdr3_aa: CASSYTGELFF; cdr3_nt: TGTGCCAGTAGCTACACCGGGGAGCTGTTTTTT
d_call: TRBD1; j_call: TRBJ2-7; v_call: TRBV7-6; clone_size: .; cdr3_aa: CASSLGQGDEQYF; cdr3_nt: TGTGCCAGCAGCTTGGGACAGGGGGACGAGCAGTACTTC
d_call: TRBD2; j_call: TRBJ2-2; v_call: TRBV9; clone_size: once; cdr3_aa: CASSVGLAGNTGELFF; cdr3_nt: TGTGCCAGCAGCGTAGGGCTAGCGGGTAACACCGGGGAGCTGTTTTTT
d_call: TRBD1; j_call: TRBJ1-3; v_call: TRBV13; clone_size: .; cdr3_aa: CASSLGQGKYFGNTIYF; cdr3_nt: TGTGCCAGCAGCTTAGGACAGGGGAAGTATTTTGGAAACACCATATATTTT
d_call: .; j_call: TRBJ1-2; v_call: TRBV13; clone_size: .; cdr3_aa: CASSLWTEPYNGYTF; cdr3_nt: TGTGCCAGCAGCTTATGGACGGAGCCGTATAATGGCTACACCTTC